Listed below are T cell receptor beta chains from one sample, sequenced in a study of beta chain features in type 1 diabetes. Libraries were prepared by immunoSEQ multiplex PCR; TCRdb keeps only in-frame clonotypes and omits some of them. This sample carries roughly 150,000 clones, just over 9% of them seen once, and the ten largest clones take roughly 2.5%. The sample taken for sequencing was central memory CD4+ T cells from blood. All receptors come from a woman between 18 and 29 years old in good health. Both conserved end residues are part of each CDR3. Each record gives: D gene, clone size, V gene, J gene, CDR3 DNA, CDR3 protein. D genes are given only for firm matches. Clone size is shown for a subset of rows, as once, few, many or a class of expanded clone.

D: TRBD1; size: NA; V: TRBV7-2; J: TRBJ1-2; DNA: TGTGCCAGCAGCTATGGGACAGGAGGAAACTATGGCTACACCTTC; CDR3: CASSYGTGGNYGYTF
D: TRBD2; size: few; V: TRBV5-1; J: TRBJ2-5; DNA: TGCGCCAGCGGTCTCACTAGCGGGATCACTCAAGAGACCCAGTACTTC; CDR3: CASGLTSGITQETQYF
D: TRBD1; size: many; V: TRBV18; J: TRBJ2-1; DNA: TGTGCCAGCTCACCTACCGGGACAGAGAACAATGAGCAGTTCTTC; CDR3: CASSPTGTENNEQFF
D: TRBD2; size: NA; V: TRBV2; J: TRBJ2-5; DNA: TGTGCCAGCAGCGAGCCCAGCGGGGGCGAGACCCAGTACTTC; CDR3: CASSEPSGGETQYF
D: NA; size: few; V: TRBV6-5; J: TRBJ2-7; DNA: TGTGCCAGCAGGCCGACAGGCCTGAGATTTTACGAGCAGTACTTC; CDR3: CASRPTGLRFYEQYF
D: NA; size: few; V: TRBV6-6; J: TRBJ2-3; DNA: TGTGCCAGCAGTTGGGACAACACAGATACGCAGTATTTT; CDR3: CASSWDNTDTQYF
D: NA; size: NA; V: TRBV5-1; J: TRBJ2-7; DNA: TGCGCCAGCAGCTTAGTCGGTTTGGAGTCCTACGAGCAGTACTTC; CDR3: CASSLVGLESYEQYF
D: NA; size: few; V: TRBV2; J: TRBJ1-4; DNA: TGTGCCAGCAGTGAGGTTGGAGGTGAAAAACTGTTTTTT; CDR3: CASSEVGGEKLFF
D: NA; size: many; V: TRBV29-1; J: TRBJ2-7; DNA: TGCAGCGTTCCCGGGATGGACGAGCAGTACTTC; CDR3: CSVPGMDEQYF
D: TRBD1; size: NA; V: TRBV7-6; J: TRBJ2-3; DNA: TGTGCCAGCAGCGCACACCTGGGACAGGGGCAAACAGATACGCAGTATTTT; CDR3: CASSAHLGQGQTDTQYF
D: NA; size: NA; V: TRBV18; J: TRBJ1-5; DNA: TGTGCCAGCTCACCGGGGCCCCAGCCCCAGCATTTT; CDR3: CASSPGPQPQHF
D: TRBD1; size: NA; V: TRBV2; J: TRBJ1-6; DNA: TGTGCCAGCACCCCACTGACAGGGGGCGAGGGTTCACCCCTCCACTTT; CDR3: CASTPLTGGEGSPLHF
D: TRBD2; size: few; V: TRBV9; J: TRBJ2-3; DNA: TGTGCCAGCAGCCTCCGGACTAGCGGGGGGCCCGGGGATACGCAGTATTTT; CDR3: CASSLRTSGGPGDTQYF
D: NA; size: few; V: TRBV30; J: TRBJ2-2; DNA: TGTGCCTACAAGAGGGGGGGTTCGAACACCGGGGAGCTGTTTTTT; CDR3: CAYKRGGSNTGELFF
D: NA; size: few; V: TRBV30; J: TRBJ1-3; DNA: TGTGCCTGGAGTGCCACATCGATTGGAAACACCATATATTTT; CDR3: CAWSATSIGNTIYF
D: TRBD1; size: NA; V: TRBV7-9; J: TRBJ2-5; DNA: TGTGCCAGCAGCTCCCGACAGGGGAATCAAGAGACCCAGTACTTC; CDR3: CASSSRQGNQETQYF
D: TRBD2; size: few; V: TRBV2; J: TRBJ2-2; DNA: TGTGCCAGCATGGCGGGAGGGGCGAACACCGGGGAGCTGTTTTTT; CDR3: CASMAGGANTGELFF
D: NA; size: NA; V: TRBV29-1; J: TRBJ2-7; DNA: TGCAGCGTCACCTCGGCGGGCCGATTCTACGAGCAGTACTTC; CDR3: CSVTSAGRFYEQYF
D: TRBD1; size: NA; V: TRBV7-9; J: TRBJ1-1; DNA: TGTGCCAGCAGCCTCCAGGGGGACACTGAAGCTTTCTTT; CDR3: CASSLQGDTEAFF
D: NA; size: few; V: TRBV6-5; J: TRBJ2-5; DNA: TGTGCCAGCAGTTACTTCGGCCAAGAGACCCAGTACTTC; CDR3: CASSYFGQETQYF
D: NA; size: NA; V: TRBV11-2; J: TRBJ2-3; DNA: TGTGCCAGCAGCTTAAATCCTAGCACAGATACGCAGTATTTT; CDR3: CASSLNPSTDTQYF
D: NA; size: NA; V: TRBV5-6; J: TRBJ2-1; DNA: TGTGCCAGCAGTTTTACTAGCAGCGCTAACAATGAGCAGTTCTTC; CDR3: CASSFTSSANNEQFF
D: NA; size: few; V: TRBV4-3; J: TRBJ2-6; DNA: TGCGCCAGCAGCCCCCGAGGGAGAGTTGGGGCCAACGTCCTGACTTTC; CDR3: CASSPRGRVGANVLTF
D: NA; size: few; V: TRBV10-3; J: TRBJ2-1; DNA: TGTGCCATCAGTGAGTCCGAGTATGAGCAGTTCTTC; CDR3: CAISESEYEQFF
D: NA; size: NA; V: TRBV28; J: TRBJ1-1; DNA: TGTGCCAGCTTAGACAGATTGAACACTGAAGCTTTCTTT; CDR3: CASLDRLNTEAFF
D: NA; size: few; V: TRBV5-4; J: TRBJ1-2; DNA: TGTGCCAGCAGCTTACAGACAGCTAACTATGGCTACACCTTC; CDR3: CASSLQTANYGYTF
D: NA; size: NA; V: TRBV5-1; J: TRBJ2-7; DNA: TGCGCCAGCAGCTCGGTTGAGGGAGCCGAGCAGTACTTC; CDR3: CASSSVEGAEQYF
D: NA; size: few; V: TRBV1; J: TRBJ1-1; DNA: TGCACCAGCAGCCAAGTTAGGGGTTTCACTGAAGCTTTCTTT; CDR3: CTSSQVRGFTEAFF
D: TRBD1; size: NA; V: TRBV4-2; J: TRBJ2-7; DNA: TGTGCCAGCAGCCACGGGACAGGGGATACCTACGAGCAGTACTTC; CDR3: CASSHGTGDTYEQYF
D: TRBD2; size: few; V: TRBV4-2; J: TRBJ2-7; DNA: TGTGCCAGCAGCCAAGCCATGGGAGGGACTCTAAACTACGAGCAGTACTTC; CDR3: CASSQAMGGTLNYEQYF
D: NA; size: few; V: TRBV9; J: TRBJ2-5; DNA: TGTGCCAGCAGCGTAGAGAACGGTCAAGAGACCCAGTACTTC; CDR3: CASSVENGQETQYF
D: NA; size: few; V: TRBV9; J: TRBJ1-1; DNA: TGTGCCAGCAGCGTATCAGGGGAGAACACTGAAGCTTTCTTT; CDR3: CASSVSGENTEAFF
D: NA; size: NA; V: TRBV19; J: TRBJ1-5; DNA: TGTGCCAGTAGTAGACAGCCAAATCAGCCCCAGCATTTT; CDR3: CASSRQPNQPQHF